Below are 14 T cell receptor beta chains sequenced from a single sample in a study of shared clonotypes between healthy human individuals. Generated by immunoSEQ multiplex PCR, the TCRdb table keeps only in-frame clones and is missing some. Of about half a million clones in the sample, 79% were seen once. What was sequenced was PBMCs. These receptors all stem from a woman aged 35 to 49 in good health. Some clones in this sample may be carry-over from other donors' samples.

This clone was seen many times. The J gene is TRBJ2-5, the V gene TRBV5-4; the match to TRBD2 covers 9 bases. CDR3 length: 13 residues. CDR1 is SGHNT, CDR2 YYREEE, per germline (reference sequence). Losses at the gene ends were 4 bases for V and 4 bases for J; bases not matched to a gene: 2. CDR3 nucleotide sequence: TGTGCCAGCAGCCCGACTAGCGGAGAGACCCAGTACTTC. Amino acids: CASSPTSGETQYF.

The J gene is TRBJ2-3, the V gene TRBV15; the D gene is possibly TRBD1 (6 bases). Germline V lookup: CDR1 LNHNV, CDR2 YYDKDF (reference sequence). V lost 1 base and J lost 5, with 13 bases in between. The CDR3 has 15 residues. As DNA, the CDR3 is TGTGCCACCAGCAGAGTGGCAGGGGTTCGAGATACGCAGTATTTT. Translating it yields CATSRVAGVRDTQYF.

This clone appeared a single time. V gene TRBV27 combines with J gene TRBJ2-1; 12 bases line up with TRBD2. V was clipped by 4 bases and J by 4 bases; unmatched bases: 2. CDR1 and CDR2 (germline): MNHEY, SMNVEV (reference sequence). CDR3 size: 15 residues. The CDR3 nucleotides read TGTGCCAGCAGTTCCGGGACTAGCGGGTACAATGAGCAGTTCTTC. This codes for CASSSGTSGYNEQFF.

This rearrangement joins TRBV27 to TRBJ1-1, with D hard to call. Looked up from germline, CDR1 is MNHEY and CDR2 is SMNVEV (reference sequence). The CDR3 spans 18 residues. Trimming shortened V by 0 bases and J by 1 base, and 18 bases separated the two germline ends. The CDR3 bases are TGTGCCAGCAGTTTATCGGCTGGGTGGTCCTTAGCGAACACTGAAGCTTTCTTT. Protein sequence: CASSLSAGWSLANTEAFF.

This clone was detected only a few times. DNA for the CDR3: TGTGCCAGCAGCTTCAAGGGGGCAGAGACCCAGTACTTC. This codes for CASSFKGAETQYF. This chain uses TRBV7-3 with TRBJ2-5; 7 bases agree with TRBD1. CDR3 length equals 13 residues. Looked up from germline, CDR1 is SGHTA and CDR2 is FQGTGA. The V and J ends lost 3 bases and 4 bases, in that order; junction bases with no gene match: 2.

The V gene is TRBV10-3, the J gene TRBJ2-2, with 7 nucleotides matching TRBD2. The trim removed 4 bases at V and 0 bases at J, leaving 8 bases unmatched. CDR3 size: 17 residues. Looked up from germline, CDR1 is ENHRY and CDR2 is SYGVKD. The CDR3 DNA sequence: TGTGCCATCAGTGGTGGGGTAGCGGGTTCGAACACCGGGGAGCTGTTTTTT. This translates into CAISGGVAGSNTGELFF.

This clone was found once. The chain employs TRBV6-6 and TRBJ1-4; 7 bases align to TRBD1. Germline V gene data show CDR1 as MNHNY and CDR2 as SVGAGI (reference sequence). Germline trimming cut 2 bases from V and 8 bases from J; bases unmatched to any gene: 5. The CDR3 totals 14 residues. CDR3 sequence (DNA): TGTGCCAGCAGTTACCAAGGGGGCGGCGAAAAACTGTTTTTT. Its protein product is CASSYQGGGEKLFF.

This chain joins TRBV12-5 and TRBJ2-2; D is unclear. The CDR3 loop spans 15 amino acids. Germline V gene lookup returns CDR1 LGHNT and CDR2 FRNRAP. The V gene lost 0 bases and the J gene lost 1 base, with 6 bases spanning the gap. The CDR3 reads CASGLVLGNTGELFF. The CDR3 nucleotides read TGTGCTAGTGGTTTGGTACTCGGGAACACCGGGGAGCTGTTTTTT.

This clone was counted a single time. A junction boundary mismatches the germline segment, possibly from a read error. The rearrangement links TRBV10-3 to TRBJ2-7; 7 positions match TRBD2. This CDR3 region has 17 residues. Germline CDR1 is ENHRY and CDR2 is SYGVKD. The CDR3 region is CAISESTLRLASHEQYF. The CDR3 DNA sequence: TGTGCCATCAGTGAGTCGACTCTGAGACTAGCCTCCCACGAGCAGTACTTC.

The genes are TRBV20-1 and TRBJ1-1, with D unresolved. The CDR3 loop spans 10 amino acids. V dropped 5 bases and J dropped 4 bases, with 5 bases sitting between them. CDR1 is DFQATT and CDR2 is SNEGSKA in the germline V gene (reference sequence). The CDR3, as DNA: TGCAGTGCTCAAGGCACTGAAGCTTTCTTT. It encodes CSAQGTEAFF.

The V and J genes are TRBV11-3 and TRBJ2-4, with D perhaps matching TRBD1 or TRBD2 (6 bases each). The germline V and J ends were trimmed by 5 bases and 2 bases, with 22 bases remaining between them. CDR1 is SGHNT and CDR2 is YENEEA in the germline V gene. The CDR3 sequence is 18 residues long. CDR3 nucleotide sequence: TGTGCCAGCAGCCCCGGACCGGGGGCAGGGGATTCCAAAAACATTCAGTACTTC. Translating it yields CASSPGPGAGDSKNIQYF.

This clone showed up just a few times. The chain uses TRBV2 and TRBJ2-3; D ambiguous. The V gene lost 0 bases and the J gene lost 5 bases, with 0 bases spanning the gap. Per the germline V gene, CDR1 is SNHLY and CDR2 is FYNNEI. The length of the CDR3 is 11 residues. Written as DNA, the CDR3 is TGTGCCAGCAGTGAAGCAGATACGCAGTATTTT. Protein sequence: CASSEADTQYF.

This clone was seen just once. Just one base apart from a much larger clone, this may be a read error. Other DNA sequences in the sample encode the same CDR3. The chain combines TRBV9 with TRBJ1-4, with TRBD1 as a possible D gene (5 bases). This CDR3 is built from 14 residues. Germline CDR1 SGDLS, CDR2 YYNGEE. For the CDR3, the DNA is TGTGCCAGCAGCGCGGGAGTTGGGGGAGAAAAACTGTTCTTT. Protein sequence: CASSAGVGGEKLFF.

The chain has TRBV28 and TRBJ2-3, with D possibly being TRBD2 (6 bases). The CDR3 consists of 14 residues. Trimming left V 3 bases short and J 1 base short, with 8 bases between. Germline assignment: CDR1 MDHEN and CDR2 SYDVKM. The CDR3 is CASSFWEGTDTQYF. CDR3 coding DNA: TGTGCCAGCAGTTTTTGGGAGGGCACAGATACGCAGTATTTT.